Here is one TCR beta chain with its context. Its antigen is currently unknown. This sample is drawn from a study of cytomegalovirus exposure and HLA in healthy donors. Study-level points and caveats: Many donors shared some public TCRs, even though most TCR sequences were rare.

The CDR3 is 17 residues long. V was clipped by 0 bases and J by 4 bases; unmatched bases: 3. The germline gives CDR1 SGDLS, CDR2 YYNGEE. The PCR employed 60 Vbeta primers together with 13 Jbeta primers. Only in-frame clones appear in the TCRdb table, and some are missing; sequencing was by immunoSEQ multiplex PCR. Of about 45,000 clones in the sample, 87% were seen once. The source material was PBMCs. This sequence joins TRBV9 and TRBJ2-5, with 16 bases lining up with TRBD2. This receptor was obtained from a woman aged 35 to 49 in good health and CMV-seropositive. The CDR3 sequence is CASSVGGLAGGPETQYF. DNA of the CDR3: TGTGCCAGCAGCGTAGGGGGACTAGCGGGGGGGCCAGAGACCCAGTACTTC.